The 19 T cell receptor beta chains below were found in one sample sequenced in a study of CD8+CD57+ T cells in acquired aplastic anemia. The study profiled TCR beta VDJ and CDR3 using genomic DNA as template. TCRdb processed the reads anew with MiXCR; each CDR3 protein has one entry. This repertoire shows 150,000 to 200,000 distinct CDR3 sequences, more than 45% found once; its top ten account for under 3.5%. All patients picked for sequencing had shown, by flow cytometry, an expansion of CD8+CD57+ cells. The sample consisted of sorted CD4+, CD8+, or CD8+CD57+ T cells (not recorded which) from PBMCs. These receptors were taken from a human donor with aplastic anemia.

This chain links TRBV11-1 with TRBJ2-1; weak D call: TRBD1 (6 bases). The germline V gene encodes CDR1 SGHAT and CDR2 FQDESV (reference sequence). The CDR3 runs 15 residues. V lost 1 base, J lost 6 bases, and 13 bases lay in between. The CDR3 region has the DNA TGTGCCAGCAGCTTAGATTTGGGGGCACGCAATGAGCAGTTCTTC. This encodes CASSLDLGARNEQFF. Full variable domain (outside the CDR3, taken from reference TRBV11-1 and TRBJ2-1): EAEVAQSPRYKITEKSQAVAFWCDPISGHATLYWYRQILGQGPELLVQFQDESVVDDSQLPKDRFSAERLKGVDSTLKIQPAELGDSAMYLCASSLDLGARNEQFFGPGTRLTVL.

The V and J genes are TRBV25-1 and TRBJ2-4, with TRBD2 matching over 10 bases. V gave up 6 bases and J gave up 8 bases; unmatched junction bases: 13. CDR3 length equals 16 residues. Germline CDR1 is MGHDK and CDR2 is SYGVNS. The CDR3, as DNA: TGTGCCAGCAGCCTGGCAGCGGGGGGGCCGAGTTACATTCAGTACTTC. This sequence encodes CASSLAAGGPSYIQYF.

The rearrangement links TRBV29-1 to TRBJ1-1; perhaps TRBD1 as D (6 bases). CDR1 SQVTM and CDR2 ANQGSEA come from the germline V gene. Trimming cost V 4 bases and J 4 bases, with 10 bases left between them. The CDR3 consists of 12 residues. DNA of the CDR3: TGCAGCGTTGCCGGGGGCATCACTGAAGCTTTCTTT. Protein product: CSVAGGITEAFF. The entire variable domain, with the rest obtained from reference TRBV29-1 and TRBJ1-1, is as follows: SAVISQKPSRDICQRGTSLTIQCQVDSQVTMMFWYRQQPGQSLTLIATANQGSEATYESGFVIDKFPISRPNLTFSTLTVSNMSPEDSSIYLCSVAGGITEAFFGQGTRLTVV.

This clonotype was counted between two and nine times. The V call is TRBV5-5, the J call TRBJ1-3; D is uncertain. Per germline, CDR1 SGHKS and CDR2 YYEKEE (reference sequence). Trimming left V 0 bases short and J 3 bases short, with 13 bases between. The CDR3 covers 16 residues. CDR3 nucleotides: TGTGCCAGCAGCTTGGGAGTAGGGAGAGATGGAAACACCATATATTTT. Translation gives CASSLGVGRDGNTIYF.

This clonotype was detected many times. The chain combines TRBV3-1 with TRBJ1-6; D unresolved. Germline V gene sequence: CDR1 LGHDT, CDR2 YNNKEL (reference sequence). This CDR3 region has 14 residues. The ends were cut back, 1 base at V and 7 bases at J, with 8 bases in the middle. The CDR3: CASSQVAGNSPLHF. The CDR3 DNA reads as TGTGCCAGCAGCCAAGTCGCAGGAAATTCACCCCTCCACTTT.

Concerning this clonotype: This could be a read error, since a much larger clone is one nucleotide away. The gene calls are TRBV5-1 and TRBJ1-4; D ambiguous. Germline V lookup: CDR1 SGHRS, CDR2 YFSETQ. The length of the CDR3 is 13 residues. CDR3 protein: CATRIGVGERLFF. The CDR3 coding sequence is TGCGCCACCAGAATCGGGGTAGGCGAAAGACTGTTTTTT.

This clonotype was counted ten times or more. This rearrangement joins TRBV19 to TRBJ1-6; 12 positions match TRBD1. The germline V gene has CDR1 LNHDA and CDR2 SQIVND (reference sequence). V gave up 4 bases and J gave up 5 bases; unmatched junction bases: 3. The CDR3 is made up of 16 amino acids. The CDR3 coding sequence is TGTGCCAGTAGTAAGGGACAGGGGGCGAATAATTCACCCCTCCACTTT. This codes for CASSKGQGANNSPLHF. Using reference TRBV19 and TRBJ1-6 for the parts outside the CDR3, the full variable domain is DGGITQSPKYLFRKEGQNVTLSCEQNLNHDAMYWYRQDPGQGLRLIYYSQIVNDFQKGDIAEGYSVSREKKESFPLTVTSAQKNPTAFYLCASSKGQGANNSPLHFGNGTRLTVT.

DNA for the CDR3: TGCGCCAGCAGCTTGGCCGGACTAGCGGGAGCCACCGGGGAGCTGTTTTTT. Residues: CASSLAGLAGATGELFF. This chain connects TRBV5-1 to TRBJ2-2; 13 bases are shared with TRBD2. The CDR3 sequence is 17 residues long. Trimming removed 0 bases from V and 4 bases from J; junction bases left unmatched: 3. Germline values: CDR1 SGHRS, CDR2 YFSETQ.

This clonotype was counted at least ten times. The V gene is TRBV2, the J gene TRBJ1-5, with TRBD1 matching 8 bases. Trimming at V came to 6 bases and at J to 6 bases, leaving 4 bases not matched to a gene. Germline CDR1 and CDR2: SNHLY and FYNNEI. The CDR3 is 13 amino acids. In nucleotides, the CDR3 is TGTGCCAGCAGAGGACAGGGTGGTCAGCCCCAGCATTTT. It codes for CASRGQGGQPQHF.

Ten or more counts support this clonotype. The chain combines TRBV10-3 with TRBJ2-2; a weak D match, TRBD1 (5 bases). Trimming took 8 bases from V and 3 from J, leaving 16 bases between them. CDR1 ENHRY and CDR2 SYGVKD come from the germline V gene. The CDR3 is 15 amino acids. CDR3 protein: CAIGQDMGDTGELFF. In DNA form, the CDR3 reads TGTGCCATCGGCCAGGACATGGGTGACACCGGGGAGCTGTTTTTT.

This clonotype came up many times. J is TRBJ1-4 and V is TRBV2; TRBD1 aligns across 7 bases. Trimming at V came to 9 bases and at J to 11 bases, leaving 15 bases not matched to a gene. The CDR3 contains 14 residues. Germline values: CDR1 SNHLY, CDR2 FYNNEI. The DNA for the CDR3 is TGTGCCAGTTATCCGGGACAGCCAGAGGGGAAACTGTTTTTT. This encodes CASYPGQPEGKLFF.

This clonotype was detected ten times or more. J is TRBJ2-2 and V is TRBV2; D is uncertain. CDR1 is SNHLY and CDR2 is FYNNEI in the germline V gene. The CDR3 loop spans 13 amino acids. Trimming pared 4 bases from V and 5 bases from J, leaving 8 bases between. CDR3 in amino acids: CASSGGVTGELFF. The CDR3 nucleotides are TGTGCCAGCAGTGGTGGGGTTACCGGGGAGCTGTTTTTT.

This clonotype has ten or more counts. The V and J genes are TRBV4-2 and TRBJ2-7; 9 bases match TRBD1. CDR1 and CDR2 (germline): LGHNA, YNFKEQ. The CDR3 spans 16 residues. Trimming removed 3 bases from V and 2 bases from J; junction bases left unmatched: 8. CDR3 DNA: TGTGCCAGCAGCCAGAGACTAAGGGACAGGGCCTACGAGCAGTACTTC. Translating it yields CASSQRLRDRAYEQYF.

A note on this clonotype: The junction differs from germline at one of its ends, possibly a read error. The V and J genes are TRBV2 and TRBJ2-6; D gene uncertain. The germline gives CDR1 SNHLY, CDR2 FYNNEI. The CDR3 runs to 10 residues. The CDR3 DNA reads TGTGCCCTCTGGGCCGACGTCCTGACTTTC. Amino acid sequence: CALWADVLTF. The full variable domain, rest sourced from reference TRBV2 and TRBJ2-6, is EPEVTQTPSHQVTQMGQEVILRCVPISNHLYFYWYRQILGQKVEFLVSFYNNEISEKSEIFDDQFSVERPDGSNFTLKIRSTKLEDSAMYFCALWADVLTFGAGSRLTVL.

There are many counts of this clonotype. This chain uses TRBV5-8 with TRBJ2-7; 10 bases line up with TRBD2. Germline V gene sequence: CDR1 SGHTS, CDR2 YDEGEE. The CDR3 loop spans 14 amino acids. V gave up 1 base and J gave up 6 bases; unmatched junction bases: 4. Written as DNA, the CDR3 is TGTGCCAGCAGCTTGCTCCGGACTAGCGGCGAGCAGTACGTC. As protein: CASSLLRTSGEQYV.

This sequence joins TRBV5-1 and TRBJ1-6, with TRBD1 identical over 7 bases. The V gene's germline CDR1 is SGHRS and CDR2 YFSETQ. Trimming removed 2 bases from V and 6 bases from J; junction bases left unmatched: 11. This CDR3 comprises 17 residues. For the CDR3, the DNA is TGCGCCAGCAGCTTAACTGCTCAGACAGGGCGTAATTCACCCCTCCACTTT. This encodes CASSLTAQTGRNSPLHF.

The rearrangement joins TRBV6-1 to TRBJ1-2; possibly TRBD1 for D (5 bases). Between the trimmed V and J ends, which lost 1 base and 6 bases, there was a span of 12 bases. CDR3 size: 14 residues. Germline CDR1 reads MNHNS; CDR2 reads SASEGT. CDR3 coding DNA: TGTGCCAGCAGTGAAGGGGGCGCTGGTGATGGCTACACCTTC. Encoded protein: CASSEGGAGDGYTF.

CDR3 amino acids: CASSSSGLETQYF. The CDR3 DNA sequence: TGTGCCAGCAGCTCTTCAGGGTTAGAGACCCAGTACTTC. This sequence joins TRBV7-2 and TRBJ2-7; D may be TRBD1 (5 bases). Matching the DNA end better, TRBJ2-5 makes the J call doubtful. Germline lookup yields CDR1 SGHTA and CDR2 FQGNSA. The CDR3 has 13 amino acids.

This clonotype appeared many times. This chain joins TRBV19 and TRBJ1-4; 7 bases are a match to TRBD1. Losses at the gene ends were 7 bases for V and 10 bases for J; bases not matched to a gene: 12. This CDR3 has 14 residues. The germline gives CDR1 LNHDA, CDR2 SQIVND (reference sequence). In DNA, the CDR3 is TGTGCCAGTAACATAGGGGGCCTAACATCAAAACTGTTTTTT. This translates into CASNIGGLTSKLFF.